The source of this TCR beta chain is a study of shared clonotypes between healthy human individuals. Study findings and constraints: The researchers took only blood, and tissue repertoires probably look different. On the whole, naive subsets had larger estimated richness than memory subsets had.

This table comes from immunoSEQ multiplex PCR, and its TCRdb copy is limited to in-frame clones, with some not included. Among millions of clones listed, 90% to 95% were seen once. Unmatched junction bases numbered 6, after V lost 3 bases and J lost 2 bases. Germline values: CDR1 MDHEN, CDR2 SYDVKM. This CDR3 contains 15 residues. The investigators split CD4+ cells into a CD45RA+ naive subset and a CD45RA-negative memory subset. A note on this clone: Its target is unknown.

The source material was naive CD4+ T cells from PBMCs. Documented subset: CD45RA+ positively selected. The sequence derives from a man aged 18-30 years in good health. Some clones in this sample may be carry-over from other donors' samples. This rearrangement joins TRBV28 to TRBJ1-2; TRBD1 aligns across 7 bases. The CDR3 DNA is TGTGCCAGCAGTTTCCCACAGGGGATCAACTATGGCTACACCTTC. This sequence encodes CASSFPQGINYGYTF.